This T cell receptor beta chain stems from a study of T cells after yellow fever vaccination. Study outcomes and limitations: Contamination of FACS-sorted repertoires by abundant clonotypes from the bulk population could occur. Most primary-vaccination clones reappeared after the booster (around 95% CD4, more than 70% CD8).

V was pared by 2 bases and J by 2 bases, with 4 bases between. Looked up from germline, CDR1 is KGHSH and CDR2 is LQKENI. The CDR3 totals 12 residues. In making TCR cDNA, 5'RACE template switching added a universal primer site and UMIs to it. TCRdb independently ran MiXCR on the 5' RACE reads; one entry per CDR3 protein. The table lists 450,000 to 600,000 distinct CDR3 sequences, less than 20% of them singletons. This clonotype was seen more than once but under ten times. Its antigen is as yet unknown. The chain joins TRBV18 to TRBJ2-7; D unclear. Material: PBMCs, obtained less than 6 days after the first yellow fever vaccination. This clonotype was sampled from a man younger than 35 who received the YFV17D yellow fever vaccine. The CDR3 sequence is CASSPNAYEQYV. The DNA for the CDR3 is TGTGCCAGCTCACCAAACGCCTACGAGCAGTACGTC.